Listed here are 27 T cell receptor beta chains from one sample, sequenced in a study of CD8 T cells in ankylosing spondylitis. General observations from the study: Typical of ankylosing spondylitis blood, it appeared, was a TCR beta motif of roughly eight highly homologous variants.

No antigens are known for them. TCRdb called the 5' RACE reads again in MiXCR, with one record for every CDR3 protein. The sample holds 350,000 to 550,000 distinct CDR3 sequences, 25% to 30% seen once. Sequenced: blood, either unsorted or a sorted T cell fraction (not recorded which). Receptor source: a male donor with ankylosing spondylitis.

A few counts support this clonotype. The CDR3 here is CASSPVDGSYNEQFF. The CDR3 bases are TGTGCCAGCAGCCCCGTGGACGGCTCCTACAATGAGCAGTTCTTC. The rearrangement joins TRBV6-1 to TRBJ2-1; unclear D gene. The germline V gene encodes CDR1 MNHNS and CDR2 SASEGT. Trimming shortened V by 6 bases and J by 0 bases, and 12 bases separated the two germline ends. CDR3 length equals 15 residues.

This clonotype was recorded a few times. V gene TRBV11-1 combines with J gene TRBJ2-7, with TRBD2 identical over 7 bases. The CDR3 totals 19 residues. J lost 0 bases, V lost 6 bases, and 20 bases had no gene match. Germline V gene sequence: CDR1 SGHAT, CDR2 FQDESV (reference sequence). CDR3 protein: CASSSFYRGGGKSSYEQYF. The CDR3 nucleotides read TGTGCCAGCAGTTCCTTTTATCGCGGGGGAGGGAAAAGCTCCTACGAGCAGTACTTC.

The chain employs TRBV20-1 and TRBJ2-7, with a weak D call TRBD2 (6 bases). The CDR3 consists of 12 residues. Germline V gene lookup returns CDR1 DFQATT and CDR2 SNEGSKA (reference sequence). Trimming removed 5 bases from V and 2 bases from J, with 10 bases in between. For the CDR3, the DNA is TGCAGTGCTCCCGGGAGTCCCTACGAGCAGTACTTC. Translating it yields CSAPGSPYEQYF.

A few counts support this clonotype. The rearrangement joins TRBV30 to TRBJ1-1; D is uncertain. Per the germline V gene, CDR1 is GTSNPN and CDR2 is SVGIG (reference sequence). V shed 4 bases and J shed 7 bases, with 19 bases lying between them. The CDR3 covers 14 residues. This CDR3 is CAWIRVGTEFEAFF. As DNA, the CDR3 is TGTGCCTGGATTAGGGTCGGTACGGAATTTGAAGCTTTCTTT.

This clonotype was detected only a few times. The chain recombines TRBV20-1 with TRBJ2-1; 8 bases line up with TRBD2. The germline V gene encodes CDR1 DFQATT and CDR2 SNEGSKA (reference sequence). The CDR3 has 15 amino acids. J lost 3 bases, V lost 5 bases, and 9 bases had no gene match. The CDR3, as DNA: TGCAGTGCTCAGGAAGCGGGAGCCATCTACAATGAGCAGTTCTTC. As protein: CSAQEAGAIYNEQFF.

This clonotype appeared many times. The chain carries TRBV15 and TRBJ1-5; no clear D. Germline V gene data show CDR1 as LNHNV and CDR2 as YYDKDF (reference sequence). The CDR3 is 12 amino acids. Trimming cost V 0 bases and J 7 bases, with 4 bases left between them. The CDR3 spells CATSRDRQPQHF. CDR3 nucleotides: TGTGCCACCAGCAGAGATCGACAGCCCCAGCATTTT.

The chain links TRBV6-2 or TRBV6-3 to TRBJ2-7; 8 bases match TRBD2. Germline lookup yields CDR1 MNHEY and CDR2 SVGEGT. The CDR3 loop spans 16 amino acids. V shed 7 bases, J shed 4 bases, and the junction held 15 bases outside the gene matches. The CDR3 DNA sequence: TGTGCCAGCAATCAACCGGGAGGGCCTTTGTGTTACGAGCAGTACGTC. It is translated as CASNQPGGPLCYEQYV.

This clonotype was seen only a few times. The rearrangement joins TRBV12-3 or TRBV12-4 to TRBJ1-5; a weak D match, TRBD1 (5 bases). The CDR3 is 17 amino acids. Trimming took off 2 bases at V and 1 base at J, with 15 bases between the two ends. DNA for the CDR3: TGTGCCAGCAGTTTAAGGCAGGGCGTAGCGAGCAATCAGCCCCAGCATTTT. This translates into CASSLRQGVASNQPQHF.

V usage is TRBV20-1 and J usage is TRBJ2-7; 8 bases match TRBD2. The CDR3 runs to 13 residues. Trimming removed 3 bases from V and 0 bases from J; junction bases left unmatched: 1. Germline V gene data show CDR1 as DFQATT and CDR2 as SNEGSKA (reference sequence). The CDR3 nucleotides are TGCAGTGCTAGTAGCGGGGACTCCTACGAGCAGTACTTC. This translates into CSASSGDSYEQYF.

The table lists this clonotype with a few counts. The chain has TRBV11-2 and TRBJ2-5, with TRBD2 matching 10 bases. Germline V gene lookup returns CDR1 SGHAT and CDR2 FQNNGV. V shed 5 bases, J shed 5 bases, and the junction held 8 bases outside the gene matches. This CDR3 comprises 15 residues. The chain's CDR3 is CASSILAGARETQYF. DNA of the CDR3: TGTGCCAGCAGCATTCTAGCGGGAGCCCGTGAGACCCAGTACTTC. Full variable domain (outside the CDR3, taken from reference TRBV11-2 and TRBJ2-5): EAGVAQSPRYKIIEKRQSVAFWCNPISGHATLYWYQQILGQGPKLLIQFQNNGVVDDSQLPKDRFSAERLKGVDSTLKIQPAKLEDSAVYLCASSILAGARETQYFGPGTRLLVL.

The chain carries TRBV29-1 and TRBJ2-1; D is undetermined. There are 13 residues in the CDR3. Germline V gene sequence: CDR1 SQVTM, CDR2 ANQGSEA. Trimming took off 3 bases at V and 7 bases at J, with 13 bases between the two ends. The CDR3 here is CSVDGLGFNEQFF. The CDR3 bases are TGCAGCGTTGACGGGCTGGGTTTTAATGAGCAGTTCTTC.

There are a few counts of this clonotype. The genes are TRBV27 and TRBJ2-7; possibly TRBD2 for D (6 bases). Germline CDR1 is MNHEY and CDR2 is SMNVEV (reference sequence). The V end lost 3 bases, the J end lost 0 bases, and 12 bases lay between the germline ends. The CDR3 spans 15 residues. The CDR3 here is CASSFTYGSSYEQYV. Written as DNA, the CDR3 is TGTGCCAGCAGTTTTACCTACGGGAGCTCCTACGAGCAGTACGTC.

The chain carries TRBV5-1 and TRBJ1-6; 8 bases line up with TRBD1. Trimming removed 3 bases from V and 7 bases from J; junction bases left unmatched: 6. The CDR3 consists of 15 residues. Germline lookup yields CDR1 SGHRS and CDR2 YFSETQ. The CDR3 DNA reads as TGCGCCAGCAGCTACGGACAGGGTCGGAATTCACCCCTCCACTTT. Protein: CASSYGQGRNSPLHF.

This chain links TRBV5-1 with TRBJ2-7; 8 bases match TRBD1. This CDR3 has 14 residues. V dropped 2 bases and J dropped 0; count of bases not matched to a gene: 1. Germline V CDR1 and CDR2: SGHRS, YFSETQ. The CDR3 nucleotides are TGCGCCAGCAGCTTCCAGGGGGCCTCCTACGAGCAGTACTTC. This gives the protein CASSFQGASYEQYF.

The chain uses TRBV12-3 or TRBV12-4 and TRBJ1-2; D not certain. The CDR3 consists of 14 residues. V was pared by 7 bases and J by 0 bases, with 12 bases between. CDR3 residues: CASNTGRSNYGYTF. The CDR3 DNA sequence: TGTGCCAGCAATACCGGACGGTCTAACTATGGCTACACCTTC.

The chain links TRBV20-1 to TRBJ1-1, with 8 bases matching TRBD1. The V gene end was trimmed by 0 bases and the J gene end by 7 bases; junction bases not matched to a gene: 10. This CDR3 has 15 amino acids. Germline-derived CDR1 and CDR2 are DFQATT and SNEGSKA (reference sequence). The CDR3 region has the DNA TGCAGTGCTAGAGATCCAAGGACAGGGAGGGGTGAAGCTTTCTTT. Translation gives CSARDPRTGRGEAFF.

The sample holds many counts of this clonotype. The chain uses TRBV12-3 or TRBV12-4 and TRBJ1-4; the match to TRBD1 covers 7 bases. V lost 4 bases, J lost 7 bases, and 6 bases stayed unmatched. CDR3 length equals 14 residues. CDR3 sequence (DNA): TGTGCCAGCAGTTCACAGGGGTTTGGTGAAAAACTGTTTTTT. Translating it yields CASSSQGFGEKLFF.

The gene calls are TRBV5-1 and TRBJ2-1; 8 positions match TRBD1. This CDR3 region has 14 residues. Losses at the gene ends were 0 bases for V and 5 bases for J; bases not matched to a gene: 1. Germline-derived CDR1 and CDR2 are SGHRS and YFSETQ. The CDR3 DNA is TGCGCCAGCAGCTTGGACAGGGGGGACAATGAGCAGTTCTTC. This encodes CASSLDRGDNEQFF.

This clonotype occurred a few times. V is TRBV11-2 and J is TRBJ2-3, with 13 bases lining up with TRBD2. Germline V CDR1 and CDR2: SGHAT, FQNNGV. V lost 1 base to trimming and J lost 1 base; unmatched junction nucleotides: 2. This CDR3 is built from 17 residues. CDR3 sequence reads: CASSLGTSGSGTDTQYF. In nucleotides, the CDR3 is TGTGCCAGCAGCTTAGGGACTAGCGGGAGTGGCACAGATACGCAGTATTTT.

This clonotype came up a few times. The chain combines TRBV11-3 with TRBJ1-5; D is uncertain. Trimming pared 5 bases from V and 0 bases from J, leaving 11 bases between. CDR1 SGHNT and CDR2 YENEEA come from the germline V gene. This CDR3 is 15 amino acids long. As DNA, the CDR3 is TGTGCCAGCAGCCCAAGTGGATATAGCAATCAGCCCCAGCATTTT. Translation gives CASSPSGYSNQPQHF.

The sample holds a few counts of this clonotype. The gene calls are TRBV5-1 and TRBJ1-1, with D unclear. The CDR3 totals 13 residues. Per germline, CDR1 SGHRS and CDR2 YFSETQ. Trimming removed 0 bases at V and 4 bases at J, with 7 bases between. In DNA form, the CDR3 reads TGCGCCAGCAGCTTGGAGGTTAGCACTGAAGCTTTCTTT. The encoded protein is CASSLEVSTEAFF.

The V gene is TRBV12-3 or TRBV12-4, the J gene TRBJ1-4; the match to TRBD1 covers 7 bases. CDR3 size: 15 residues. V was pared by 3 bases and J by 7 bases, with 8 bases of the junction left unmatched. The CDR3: CASSLNRGEVEKLFF. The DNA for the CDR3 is TGTGCCAGCAGTTTGAACAGGGGAGAGGTTGAAAAACTGTTTTTT.

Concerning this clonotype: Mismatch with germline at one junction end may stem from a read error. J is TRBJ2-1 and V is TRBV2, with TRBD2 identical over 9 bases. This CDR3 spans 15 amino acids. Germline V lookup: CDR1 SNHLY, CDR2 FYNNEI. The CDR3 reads CASSEETSGYNGQFF. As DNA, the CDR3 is TGTGCCAGCAGTGAAGAGACTAGCGGCTACAATGGGCAGTTCTTC.

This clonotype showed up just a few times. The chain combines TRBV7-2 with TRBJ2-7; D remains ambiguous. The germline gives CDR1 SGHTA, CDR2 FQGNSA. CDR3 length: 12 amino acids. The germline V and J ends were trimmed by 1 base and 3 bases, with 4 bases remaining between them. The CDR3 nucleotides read TGTGCCAGCAGCTTAGGCTTCTACGAGCAGTACTTC. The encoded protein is CASSLGFYEQYF.

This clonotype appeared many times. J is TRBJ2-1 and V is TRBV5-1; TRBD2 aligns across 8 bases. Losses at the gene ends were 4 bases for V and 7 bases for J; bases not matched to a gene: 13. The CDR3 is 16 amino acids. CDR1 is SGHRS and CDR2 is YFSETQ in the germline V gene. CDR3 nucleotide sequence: TGCGCCAGCAGCGCTTTTTTGAGCGGGAGAGGAAATGAGCAGTTCTTC. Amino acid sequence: CASSAFLSGRGNEQFF.

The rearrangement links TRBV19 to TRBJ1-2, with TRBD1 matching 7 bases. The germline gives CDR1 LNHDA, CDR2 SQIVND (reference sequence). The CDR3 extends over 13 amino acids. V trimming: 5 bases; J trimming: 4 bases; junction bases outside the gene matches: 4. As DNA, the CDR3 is TGTGCCAGTAGTCCGGGGACAGTCTATGGCTACACCTTC. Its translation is CASSPGTVYGYTF.

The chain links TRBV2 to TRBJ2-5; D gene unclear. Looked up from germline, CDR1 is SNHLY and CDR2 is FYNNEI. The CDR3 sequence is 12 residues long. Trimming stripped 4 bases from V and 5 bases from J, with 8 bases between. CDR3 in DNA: TGTGCCAGCAGTGGCGACCGGGAGACCCAGTACTTC. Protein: CASSGDRETQYF.